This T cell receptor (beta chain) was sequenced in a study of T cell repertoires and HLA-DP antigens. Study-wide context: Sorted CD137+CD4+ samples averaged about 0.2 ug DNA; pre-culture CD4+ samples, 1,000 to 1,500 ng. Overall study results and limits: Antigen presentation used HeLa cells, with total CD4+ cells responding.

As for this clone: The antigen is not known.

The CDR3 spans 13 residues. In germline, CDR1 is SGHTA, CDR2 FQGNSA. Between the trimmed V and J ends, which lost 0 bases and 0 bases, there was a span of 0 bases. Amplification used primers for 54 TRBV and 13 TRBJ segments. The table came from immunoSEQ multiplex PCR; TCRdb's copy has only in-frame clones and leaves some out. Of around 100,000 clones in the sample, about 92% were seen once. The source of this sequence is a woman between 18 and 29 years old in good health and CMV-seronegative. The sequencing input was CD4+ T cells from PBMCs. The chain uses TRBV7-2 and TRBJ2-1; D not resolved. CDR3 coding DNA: TGTGCCAGCAGCTTAGCCTCCTACAATGAGCAGTTCTTC. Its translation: CASSLASYNEQFF.